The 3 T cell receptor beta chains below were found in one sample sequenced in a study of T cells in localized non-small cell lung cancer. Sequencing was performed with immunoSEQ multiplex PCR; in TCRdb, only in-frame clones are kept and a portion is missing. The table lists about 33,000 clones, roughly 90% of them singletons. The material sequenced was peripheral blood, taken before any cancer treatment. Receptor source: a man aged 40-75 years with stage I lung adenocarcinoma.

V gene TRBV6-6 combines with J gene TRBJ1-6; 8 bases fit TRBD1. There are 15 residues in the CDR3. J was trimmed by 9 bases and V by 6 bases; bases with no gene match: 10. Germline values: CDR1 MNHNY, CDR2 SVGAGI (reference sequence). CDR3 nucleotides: TGTGCCAGCAGCCCCCGGACAGGGTTAGGTTCACCCCTCCACTTT. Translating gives CASSPRTGLGSPLHF.

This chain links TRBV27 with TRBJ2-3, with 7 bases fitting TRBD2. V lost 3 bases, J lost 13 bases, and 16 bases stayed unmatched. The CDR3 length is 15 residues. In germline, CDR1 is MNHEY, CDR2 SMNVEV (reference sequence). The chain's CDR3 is CASSFRGGVKALEYF. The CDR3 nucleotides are TGTGCCAGCAGTTTTCGTGGGGGGGTGAAGGCACTAGAGTATTTT.

Here the CDR3 DNA reads TGTGCCAGCAGTGAAGACCCAGGGATGAACACCATATATTTT. This sequence encodes CASSEDPGMNTIYF. The chain links TRBV6-1 to TRBJ1-3; D possibly corresponds to TRBD1 (5 bases). V lost 1 base, J lost 7 bases, and 11 bases lay in between. This CDR3 is built from 14 residues. CDR1 is MNHNS, CDR2 SASEGT, per germline.